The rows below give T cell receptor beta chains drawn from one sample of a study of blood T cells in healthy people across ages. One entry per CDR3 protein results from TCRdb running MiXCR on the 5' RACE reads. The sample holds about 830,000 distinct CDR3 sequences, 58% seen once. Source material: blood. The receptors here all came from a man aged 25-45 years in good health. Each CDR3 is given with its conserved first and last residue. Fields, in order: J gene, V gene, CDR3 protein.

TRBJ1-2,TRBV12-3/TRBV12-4,CASSPGQEFYGYTF
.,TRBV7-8,CASTQSTEQYF
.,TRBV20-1,CSARDAGRGGVTQYF
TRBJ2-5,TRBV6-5,CASSYSPSGGKETQYF
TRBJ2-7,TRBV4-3,CAGSQDWDSFGGEQYF
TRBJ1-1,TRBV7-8,CASSATRSNTEAFF
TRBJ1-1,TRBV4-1,CASSQDDRGTTEAFF
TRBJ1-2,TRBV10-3,CAISERDSNYGYTF
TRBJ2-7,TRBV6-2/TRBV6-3,CASSYRAYSYEQYF
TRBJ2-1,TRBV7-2,CASSSLGVGTGGDEQFF
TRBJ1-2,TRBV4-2,CASSPRQQAYGYTF
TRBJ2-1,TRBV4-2,CASSRNLAKNNEQFF